This note documents a single T cell receptor beta chain sequence. The sample belongs to a study of T cell changes during pregnancy in multiple sclerosis. Measured with immunoSEQ multiplex PCR; TCRdb has only the in-frame clones, and not every one. The sample gives around 36,000 clones, 90% to 95% of which show up once; around 1.2% is in the top ten. The TCR was taken from a female donor with multiple sclerosis, enrolled in a pregnancy study. The specimen was peripheral blood, collected before pregnancy.

The CDR3 spells CASSPLSSRRGNTEAFF. The DNA of the CDR3 is TGTGCCAGCAGCCCTCTTAGTTCGCGTAGGGGGAACACTGAAGCTTTCTTT. This chain uses TRBV7-2 with TRBJ1-1, with a tentative D call TRBD1 (5 bases). This CDR3 has 17 amino acids. The V end was cut by 5 bases, the J end by 1 base, with 20 bases between. The germline V gene encodes CDR1 SGHTA and CDR2 FQGNSA.